These 24 T cell receptor beta chains were sequenced from one sample in a study of cytotoxic CD8 clonotypes in ibrutinib-treated CLL. Here immunoSEQ multiplex PCR was the method, and the copy in TCRdb shows in-frame clones only, minus some. The sample records 140,000 or so clones, 79% being singletons. The material was PBMCs, obtained after 12 months of ibrutinib treatment. The receptor source for this set is a human donor with chronic lymphocytic leukemia.

This clone was counted a single time. This CDR3 reads CASSLLAATYNEQFF. For the CDR3, the DNA is TGCGCCAGCAGCCTACTAGCGGCCACCTACAATGAGCAGTTCTTC. The chain couples TRBV4-1 to TRBJ2-1; 8 bases align to TRBD2. This CDR3 comprises 15 residues. In germline, CDR1 is MGHRA, CDR2 YSYEKL. J lost 2 bases, V lost 4 bases, and 4 bases had no gene match.

The rearrangement uses TRBV7-2 and TRBJ2-7, with D perhaps matching TRBD1 (6 bases). The V gene's germline CDR1 is SGHTA and CDR2 FQGNSA. The CDR3 extends over 17 amino acids. V was cut by 5 bases and J by 3 bases, with 23 bases left in between. The CDR3 sequence: CASSPASRVRGIYEQYF. The DNA for the CDR3 is TGTGCCAGCAGCCCTGCATCCCGGGTAAGGGGGATCTACGAGCAGTACTTC.

This clone showed up just once. The rearrangement uses TRBV9 and TRBJ2-7, with D perhaps TRBD2 (5 bases). V was pared by 3 bases and J by 2 bases, with 12 bases between. CDR1 and CDR2 (germline): SGDLS, YYNGEE. CDR3 length equals 14 residues. The CDR3 sequence is CASSATGSAYEQYF. The CDR3 nucleotides are TGTGCCAGCAGCGCCACGGGGTCTGCCTACGAGCAGTACTTC.

The chain combines TRBV19 with TRBJ1-2, with D perhaps TRBD1 (6 bases). V lost 3 bases and J lost 0, with 14 bases in between. Germline V gene data show CDR1 as LNHDA and CDR2 as SQIVND (reference sequence). CDR3 size: 16 residues. CDR3 DNA sequence: TGTGCCAGTAGTATGATGACAGGCAGAACTAACTATGGCTACACCTTC. Amino acid sequence: CASSMMTGRTNYGYTF. The full variable domain, in which reference TRBV19 and TRBJ1-2 provide the parts outside the CDR3, is DGGITQSPKYLFRKEGQNVTLSCEQNLNHDAMYWYRQDPGQGLRLIYYSQIVNDFQKGDIAEGYSVSREKKESFPLTVTSAQKNPTAFYLCASSMMTGRTNYGYTFGSGTRLTVV.

The chain uses TRBV4-2 and TRBJ2-1, with D uncertain. V was trimmed by 4 bases and J by 9 bases, leaving 13 bases between them. Germline CDR1 reads LGHNA; CDR2 reads YNFKEQ. The CDR3 runs 13 residues. CDR3: CASSPRSGVEQFF. CDR3 DNA: TGTGCCAGCAGCCCGCGGTCTGGGGTTGAGCAGTTCTTC.

This chain uses TRBV19 with TRBJ2-3; D perhaps matches TRBD1 (6 bases). The germline V gene encodes CDR1 LNHDA and CDR2 SQIVND (reference sequence). The CDR3 consists of 15 residues. V was trimmed by 3 bases and J by 2 bases, leaving 12 bases between them. The CDR3 nucleotides are TGTGCCAGTAGTATGGTGGGGGCCCTCACAGATACGCAGTATTTT. Residues: CASSMVGALTDTQYF.

The chain links TRBV30 to TRBJ2-2; 10 bases map to TRBD2. V was pared by 3 bases and J by 4 bases, with 8 bases of the junction left unmatched. This CDR3 is built from 16 residues. Germline V CDR1 and CDR2: GTSNPN, SVGIG (reference sequence). DNA of the CDR3: TGTGCCTGGAGGAGAGCGGGAGGGCCCGGCACCGGGGAGCTGTTTTTT. Its protein product is CAWRRAGGPGTGELFF. The full variable domain, its missing parts supplied by reference TRBV30 and TRBJ2-2, is SQTIHQWPATLVQPVGSPLSLECTVEGTSNPNLYWYRQAAGRGLQLLFYSVGIGQISSEVPQNLSASRPQDRQFILSSKKLLLSDSGFYLCAWRRAGGPGTGELFFGEGSRLTVL.

The chain has TRBV7-3 and TRBJ2-3, with TRBD1 as a possible D gene (6 bases). Germline-derived CDR1 and CDR2 are SGHTA and FQGTGA. The CDR3 sequence is 15 residues long. The V and J ends lost 3 bases and 0 bases respectively, with 10 bases between them. DNA of the CDR3: TGTGCCAGCAGCTTTCGACAGGACAGCACAGATACGCAGTATTTT. Its protein product is CASSFRQDSTDTQYF.

The chain carries TRBV29-1 and TRBJ2-3, with no clear D. Germline CDR1 and CDR2: SQVTM and ANQGSEA. The CDR3 sequence is 13 residues long. V lost 2 bases to trimming and J lost 1 base, with 7 bases between them. Here the CDR3 DNA reads TGCAGCGTTGAAATCCAGGGCACAGATACGCAGTATTTT. Translated: CSVEIQGTDTQYF.

This clone was found once. This chain links TRBV5-4 with TRBJ2-5; D gene ambiguous. Trimming took off 3 bases at V and 4 bases at J, with 7 bases between the two ends. Looked up from germline, CDR1 is SGHNT and CDR2 is YYREEE (reference sequence). The CDR3 is made up of 12 amino acids. CDR3 residues: CASSSRRETQYF. The CDR3 bases are TGTGCCAGCAGCTCTAGGAGAGAGACCCAGTACTTC.

The gene calls are TRBV7-2 and TRBJ2-7, with TRBD2 as a possible D gene (5 bases). The CDR3 has 15 residues. V was cut by 5 bases and J by 4 bases, with 18 bases left in between. From germline, CDR1 is SGHTA and CDR2 FQGNSA. The CDR3 sequence: CASSLNVASGYEQYF. CDR3 DNA: TGTGCCAGCAGCCTAAACGTAGCGTCCGGGTACGAGCAGTACTTC.

The CDR3 region is CASSPTGFTGEQYF. The CDR3 DNA is TGTGCCAGCAGTCCGACCGGATTCACAGGGGAGCAGTACTTC. The rearrangement links TRBV27 to TRBJ2-7; a possible D gene is TRBD1 (6 bases). Germline CDR1 is MNHEY and CDR2 is SMNVEV (reference sequence). Trimming cost V 5 bases and J 7 bases, with 18 bases left between them. The CDR3 has 14 residues.

This clone came up a few times. V is TRBV6-5 and J is TRBJ2-2; a possible D gene is TRBD2 (6 bases). This CDR3 has 13 residues. Trimming stripped 4 bases from V and 7 bases from J, with 10 bases between. Germline CDR1 is MNHEY and CDR2 is SVGAGI. The CDR3 spells CASSFIAVGELFF. CDR3 in DNA: TGTGCCAGCAGTTTCATAGCGGTCGGGGAGCTGTTTTTT.

The V gene is TRBV5-6, the J gene TRBJ2-4; D uncertain. This CDR3 is built from 13 residues. The V end was cut by 3 bases, the J end by 1 base, with 5 bases between. Looked up from germline, CDR1 is SGHDT and CDR2 is YYEEEE. CDR3 sequence: CASSSAAKNIQYF. DNA of the CDR3: TGTGCCAGCAGCTCGGCGGCCAAAAACATTCAGTACTTC.

The chain combines TRBV19 with TRBJ1-2, with TRBD1 matching over 7 bases. Germline V gene lookup returns CDR1 LNHDA and CDR2 SQIVND (reference sequence). The V and J ends lost 3 bases and 4 bases, in that order; junction bases with no gene match: 11. The CDR3 loop spans 16 amino acids. For the CDR3, the DNA is TGTGCCAGTAGTATCGGAGGGGGCCGTACGATCTATGGCTACACCTTC. It codes for CASSIGGGRTIYGYTF.

V and J are TRBV10-3 and TRBJ1-5, with D tentatively TRBD1 (6 bases). Germline V gives CDR1 ENHRY, CDR2 SYGVKD. The CDR3 extends over 13 amino acids. V lost 11 bases and J lost 5, with 16 bases in between. CDR3 in DNA: TGTGCCGCCGCCTCAGGGGATGATCAGCCCCAGCATTTT. Its translation: CAAASGDDQPQHF.

The chain couples TRBV7-9 to TRBJ2-5, with D possibly TRBD2 on 6 matching bases. V was clipped by 2 bases and J by 4 bases, with 8 bases between them. This CDR3 is 13 amino acids long. Germline V gives CDR1 SEHNR, CDR2 FQNEAQ (reference sequence). The CDR3 here is CASSLWGGETQYF. CDR3 sequence (DNA): TGTGCCAGCAGCTTATGGGGAGGAGAGACCCAGTACTTC.

The genes are TRBV5-1 and TRBJ1-5; D gene ambiguous. Germline CDR1 is SGHRS and CDR2 is YFSETQ. This CDR3 has 16 amino acids. V was pared by 0 bases and J by 2 bases, with 12 bases between. For the CDR3, the DNA is TGCGCCAGCAGCTTGGTCCCGGATGCGGGCAATCAGCCCCAGCATTTT. This sequence encodes CASSLVPDAGNQPQHF.

DNA for the CDR3: TGTGCCAGCAGCTTAGGGCTAGCGCCTTCCTACGAGCAGTACTTC. Translating it yields CASSLGLAPSYEQYF. This chain links TRBV11-2 with TRBJ2-7; D is perhaps TRBD2 (6 bases). Germline assignment: CDR1 SGHAT and CDR2 FQNNGV. V was trimmed by 1 base and J by 1 base, leaving 11 bases between them. The CDR3 spans 15 residues.

The rearrangement joins TRBV29-1 to TRBJ2-1; the D is unclear. The germline CDR1 and CDR2 sequences are SQVTM and ANQGSEA. V lost 4 bases, J lost 7 bases, and 8 bases lay in between. The length of the CDR3 is 11 residues. CDR3 loop: CSVGQVNEQFF. The CDR3 nucleotides read TGCAGCGTTGGTCAGGTAAATGAGCAGTTCTTC.

This chain joins TRBV19 and TRBJ1-5; possibly TRBD1 for D (6 bases). CDR1 is LNHDA and CDR2 is SQIVND in the germline V gene (reference sequence). This CDR3 has 17 residues. The V end lost 0 bases, the J end lost 1 base, and 13 bases lay between the germline ends. CDR3 in DNA: TGTGCCAGTAGTATAGATTCAAGCCAGGGGAGCAATCAGCCCCAGCATTTT. Translated: CASSIDSSQGSNQPQHF.

The chain combines TRBV9 with TRBJ1-5; D is possibly TRBD1 (5 bases). Trimming removed 7 bases from V and 5 bases from J, with 22 bases in between. This CDR3 contains 16 residues. Germline assignment: CDR1 SGDLS and CDR2 YYNGEE. Here the CDR3 reads CASRTRDAKQYQPQHF. The DNA of the CDR3 is TGTGCCAGCCGGACGAGGGACGCTAAACAGTATCAGCCCCAGCATTTT.

This clone was recorded once. The chain carries TRBV25-1 and TRBJ2-3; no firm D call. CDR3 size: 14 residues. V was cut by 2 bases and J by 2 bases, with 8 bases left in between. CDR1 MGHDK and CDR2 SYGVNS come from the germline V gene. The CDR3 loop is CASSELHTTDTQYF. CDR3 DNA: TGTGCCAGCAGTGAACTACACACCACAGATACGCAGTATTTT.

The chain recombines TRBV28 with TRBJ1-2; D might be TRBD1 (6 bases). The CDR3 extends over 13 amino acids. V was pared by 5 bases and J by 4 bases, with 11 bases between. CDR1 is MDHEN and CDR2 is SYDVKM in the germline V gene. The CDR3 here is CASSGQFVYGYTF. As DNA, the CDR3 is TGTGCCAGCAGTGGACAGTTCGTCTATGGCTACACCTTC.